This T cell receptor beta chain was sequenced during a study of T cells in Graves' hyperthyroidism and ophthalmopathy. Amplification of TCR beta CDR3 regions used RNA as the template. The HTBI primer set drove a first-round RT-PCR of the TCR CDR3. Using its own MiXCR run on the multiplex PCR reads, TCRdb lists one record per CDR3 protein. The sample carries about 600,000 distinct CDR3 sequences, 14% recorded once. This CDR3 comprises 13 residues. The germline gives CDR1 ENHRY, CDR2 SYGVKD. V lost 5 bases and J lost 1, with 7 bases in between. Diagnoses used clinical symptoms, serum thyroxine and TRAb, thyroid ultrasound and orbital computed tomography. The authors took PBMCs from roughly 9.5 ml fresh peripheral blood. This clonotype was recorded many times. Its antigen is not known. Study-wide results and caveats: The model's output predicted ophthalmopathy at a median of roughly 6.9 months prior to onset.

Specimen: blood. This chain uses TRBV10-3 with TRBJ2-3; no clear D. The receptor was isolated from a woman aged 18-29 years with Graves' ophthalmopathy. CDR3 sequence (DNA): TGTGCCATCAGTTCCCACGGCACAGATACGCAGTATTTT. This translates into CAISSHGTDTQYF.